Reported below is one T cell receptor beta chain. This table comes from immunoSEQ multiplex PCR, and its TCRdb copy is limited to in-frame clones, with some not included. This table has some 71,000 clones, 90% appearing once. The data originate from a study of blood T cell repertoires in COVID-19. About the research overall: Samples of COVID-19 (acute and convalescent) were obtained from the United States, Italy and Spain.

This CDR3 is built from 13 residues. Germline-derived CDR1 and CDR2 are GTSNPN and SVGIG (reference sequence). V was clipped by 5 bases and J by 3 bases, with 13 bases between them. The J gene is TRBJ1-1, the V gene TRBV30; a weak D match, TRBD1 (5 bases). This receptor was taken from a man aged 50 to 60 with acute or convalescent COVID-19. Sequenced input: peripheral blood. The CDR3 here is CAWAGSGDTEAFF. CDR3 nucleotide sequence: TGTGCCTGGGCAGGGTCTGGGGACACTGAAGCTTTCTTT.